Listed here are 14 T cell receptor beta chains from one sample, sequenced in a study of T cell responses to AZD1222 COVID-19 vaccine. Assay used: immunoSEQ multiplex PCR; TCRdb lists only in-frame clones, some missing. This sample carries about 54,000 clones, roughly nine tenths of them seen once, and the ten largest clones take about 15%. This specimen was peripheral blood, taken 28 days after the second AZD1222 dose. These receptors originate from an adult who received the AZD1222 COVID-19 vaccine.

The chain recombines TRBV6-1 with TRBJ2-7; TRBD1 is a possible D gene (5 bases). The CDR3 has 15 amino acids. Trimming took off 0 bases at V and 3 bases at J, with 12 bases between the two ends. CDR1 and CDR2 from the germline V gene are MNHNS and SASEGT. The CDR3 here is CASSEAGSGNYEQYF. DNA for the CDR3: TGTGCCAGCAGTGAAGCCGGGTCAGGGAACTACGAGCAGTACTTC.

The chain combines TRBV29-1 with TRBJ1-2; maybe TRBD1 (5 bases). The CDR3 runs 13 residues. V was clipped by 4 bases and J by 0 bases, with 9 bases between them. Germline values: CDR1 SQVTM, CDR2 ANQGSEA. CDR3 in amino acids: CSVGAGSNYGYTF. The CDR3 DNA sequence: TGCAGCGTTGGGGCAGGGTCTAACTATGGCTACACCTTC.

The V and J genes are TRBV5-1 and TRBJ1-5; D not certain. The CDR3 extends over 13 amino acids. V was cut by 0 bases and J by 4 bases, with 5 bases left in between. Germline V gene sequence: CDR1 SGHRS, CDR2 YFSETQ. The CDR3 DNA follows: TGCGCCAGCAGCTTGGAAACGAATCAGCCCCAGCATTTT. It codes for CASSLETNQPQHF.

CDR3 region: CASSQVRAAETQYF. As DNA, the CDR3 is TGTGCCAGCAGCCAAGTAAGGGCAGCCGAGACCCAGTACTTC. This chain uses TRBV3-1 (or the pseudogene TRBV3-2) with TRBJ2-5, with no clear D. The CDR3 has 14 residues. Germline loops: CDR1 LGHDT, CDR2 YNNKEL (reference sequence). V was cut by 1 base and J by 5 bases, with 11 bases left in between.

This clone was seen a single time. The V call is TRBV19, the J call TRBJ1-2, with TRBD1 identical over 11 bases. The CDR3 spans 16 residues. Per the germline V gene, CDR1 is LNHDA and CDR2 is SQIVND (reference sequence). V lost 3 bases, J lost 4 bases, and 7 bases stayed unmatched. This chain's CDR3 is CASSIQRTGGSYGYTF. CDR3 in DNA: TGTGCCAGTAGTATTCAACGGACAGGGGGCAGCTATGGCTACACCTTC.

The genes are TRBV10-3 and TRBJ2-1; D uncertain. The germline CDR1 and CDR2 sequences are ENHRY and SYGVKD. The length of the CDR3 is 18 residues. The V and J ends lost 2 bases and 0 bases respectively, with 17 bases between them. This chain's CDR3 is CAISETPGRGRSYNEQFF. In DNA, the CDR3 is TGTGCCATCAGTGAGACTCCCGGCAGAGGTCGCTCCTACAATGAGCAGTTCTTC.

The V and J genes are TRBV5-1 and TRBJ2-1; possible D gene TRBD1, 5 bases. Germline CDR1 and CDR2: SGHRS and YFSETQ. This CDR3 is 16 amino acids long. The V end lost 0 bases, the J end lost 6 bases, and 16 bases lay between the germline ends. DNA for the CDR3: TGCGCCAGCAGCTTGGAGACGGGCAGGGTAATCAATGAGCAGTTCTTC. Amino acids: CASSLETGRVINEQFF.

The chain joins TRBV7-2 to TRBJ2-1; tentatively, D is TRBD2 (5 bases). The V end lost 0 bases, the J end lost 10 bases, and 10 bases lay between the germline ends. The CDR3 runs 13 residues. Germline V gene data show CDR1 as SGHTA and CDR2 as FQGNSA. The DNA of the CDR3 is TGTGCCAGCAGCTTAGCTATTAGGGAGGAGCAGTTCTTC. Translated: CASSLAIREEQFF.

The chain links TRBV6-6 to TRBJ1-3; no firm D call. Germline V lookup: CDR1 MNHNY, CDR2 SVGAGI (reference sequence). The CDR3 loop spans 12 amino acids. With 2 bases removed from V and 3 bases from J, the gap between germline ends came to 2 bases. CDR3 sequence reads: CASSYNGNTIYF. The CDR3 nucleotides are TGTGCCAGCAGTTACAATGGAAACACCATATATTTT.

This clone was seen just once. The V gene is TRBV6-4, the J gene TRBJ1-1, with D possibly TRBD1 on 6 matching bases. The V end was cut by 2 bases, the J end by 6 bases, with 10 bases between. The CDR3 extends over 13 amino acids. CDR1 is MRHNA, CDR2 SNTAGT, per germline. Here the CDR3 DNA reads TGTGCCAGCAGTGACGAAGGGGGGTCTGAAGCTTTCTTT. Its protein product is CASSDEGGSEAFF.

The V gene is TRBV27, the J gene TRBJ1-5, with 8 positions matching TRBD1. In germline, CDR1 is MNHEY, CDR2 SMNVEV (reference sequence). The CDR3 spans 14 residues. Unmatched junction bases numbered 1, after V lost 2 bases and J lost 4 bases. The CDR3 sequence: CASSLHRGNQPQHF. DNA of the CDR3: TGTGCCAGCAGTTTACACAGGGGGAATCAGCCCCAGCATTTT.

The genes are TRBV2 and TRBJ2-7; tentatively, D is TRBD2 (5 bases). V was shortened by 8 bases and J by 10 bases, with 18 bases between the two germline ends. The germline V gene has CDR1 SNHLY and CDR2 FYNNEI. This CDR3 is built from 12 residues. CDR3 amino acids: CASGVSLAFQYF. The DNA of the CDR3 is TGTGCCAGCGGAGTAAGCCTAGCTTTCCAGTACTTC. The complete variable domain, with remaining parts taken from reference TRBV2 and TRBJ2-7, reads EPEVTQTPSHQVTQMGQEVILRCVPISNHLYFYWYRQILGQKVEFLVSFYNNEISEKSEIFDDQFSVERPDGSNFTLKIRSTKLEDSAMYFCASGVSLAFQYFGPGTRLTVT.

This clone was detected a few times. The gene calls are TRBV28 and TRBJ2-1; TRBD2 agrees at 9 bases. The length of the CDR3 is 18 residues. Per the germline V gene, CDR1 is MDHEN and CDR2 is SYDVKM. Trimming took 5 bases from V and 6 from J; bases not matched to a gene: 17. The CDR3 DNA sequence: TGTGCCAGCAGTCGGACTTCGGGCTTGGGGACTAGCCTCAATGAGCAGTTCTTC. It yields the protein CASSRTSGLGTSLNEQFF.

The CDR3 sequence is CSVERVGGDTEAFF. CDR3 in DNA: TGCAGCGTTGAGCGGGTGGGGGGCGACACTGAAGCTTTCTTT. V and J are TRBV29-1 and TRBJ1-1; possible D gene TRBD1, 6 bases. Trimming removed 3 bases at V and 3 bases at J, with 14 bases between. Germline V gene data show CDR1 as SQVTM and CDR2 as ANQGSEA. The CDR3 totals 14 residues.